The next 8 T cell receptor beta chains were all read from a single sample in a study of T cells in Graves' hyperthyroidism and ophthalmopathy. The TCR beta CDR3 regions underwent amplification using RNA transcripts as the source. Researchers ran a first-round RT-PCR on the TCR CDR3 using the HTBI primer set. TCRdb ran MiXCR on the multiplex PCR reads and lists one entry per CDR3 protein. Among about 720,000 distinct CDR3 sequences listed, roughly a sixth were seen once. The sequenced material came from blood. These receptor sequences come from a woman aged 50 to 65 with Graves' hyperthyroidism that later progressed to Graves' ophthalmopathy.

The chain has TRBV30 and TRBJ1-1; D uncertain. Germline V gene sequence: CDR1 GTSNPN, CDR2 SVGIG (reference sequence). The CDR3 sequence is 14 residues long. Trimming pared 5 bases from V and 4 bases from J, leaving 17 bases between. CDR3 nucleotides: TGTGCCTGGGAATACGGCCCGCCGGGCACTGAAGCTTTCTTT. Its translation is CAWEYGPPGTEAFF.

There are many counts of this clonotype. The CDR3 region has the DNA TGTGCCAGCAGCCAGGGACCCCGGCGGACTGAAGCTTTCTTT. This gives the protein CASSQGPRRTEAFF. This chain links TRBV7-2 with TRBJ1-1; weak D call: TRBD1 (5 bases). The germline CDR1 and CDR2 sequences are SGHTA and FQGNSA. There are 14 residues in the CDR3. Trimming stripped 5 bases from V and 5 bases from J, with 15 bases between.

This clonotype came up many times. The rearrangement uses TRBV12-3 or TRBV12-4 and TRBJ2-7; 9 bases match TRBD1. J lost 6 bases, V lost 6 bases, and 3 bases had no gene match. The CDR3 spans 12 residues. The CDR3 DNA reads TGTGCCAGCAGACCGGACAGGGGCGAGCAGTACTTC. Translation gives CASRPDRGEQYF.

This clonotype was found many times. V and J are TRBV2 and TRBJ1-2; 12 bases line up with TRBD1. Germline CDR1 and CDR2: SNHLY and FYNNEI. The CDR3 is 11 residues long. Trimming took 9 bases from V and 10 from J; bases not matched to a gene: 3. The CDR3, as DNA: TGTGCCAGTGGGACAGGGGGCTCCTACACCTTC. It is translated as CASGTGGSYTF.

V usage is TRBV20-1 and J usage is TRBJ2-3, with TRBD2 matching 12 bases. The V gene end was trimmed by 2 bases and the J gene end by 5 bases; junction bases not matched to a gene: 20. Germline lookup yields CDR1 DFQATT and CDR2 SNEGSKA (reference sequence). The CDR3 covers 20 residues. The CDR3 spells CSARKVLWDLAGGRIDTQYF. The CDR3 DNA reads as TGCAGTGCTAGAAAAGTCCTGTGGGACCTAGCGGGGGGGCGGATAGATACGCAGTATTTT.

This clonotype turned up a few times. The rearrangement joins TRBV7-9 to TRBJ2-5; unclear D gene. There are 16 residues in the CDR3. The germline gives CDR1 SEHNR, CDR2 FQNEAQ (reference sequence). Trimming stripped 3 bases from V and 1 base from J, with 15 bases between. CDR3 region: CASSFSTPVLQETQYF. As DNA, the CDR3 is TGTGCCAGCAGCTTTAGCACACCGGTTCTCCAAGAGACCCAGTACTTC.

CDR3 nucleotide sequence: TGCGCCAGCAGCCAAATTACAGGGATGAACACTGAAGCTTTCTTT. Amino acids: CASSQITGMNTEAFF. V usage is TRBV4-1 and J usage is TRBJ1-1; TRBD1 might be the D (6 bases). The CDR3 spans 15 residues. Germline CDR1 MGHRA, CDR2 YSYEKL. Trimming took 2 bases from V and 0 from J, leaving 10 bases between them.

This clonotype was counted at least ten times. The V gene is TRBV11-3, the J gene TRBJ1-1; no reliable D call. Germline V CDR1 and CDR2: SGHNT, YENEEA. V dropped 1 base and J dropped 4 bases, with 10 bases sitting between them. The CDR3 extends over 14 amino acids. In DNA, the CDR3 is TGTGCCAGCAGCTTAGGTCAGGCCTCCACTGAAGCTTTCTTT. It yields the protein CASSLGQASTEAFF.